What follows are 14 T cell receptor beta chains derived from one specimen sequenced in a study of T cells in Graves' hyperthyroidism and ophthalmopathy. The source material, RNA transcripts, was used to amplify TCR beta CDR3 regions. The HTBI primer set was used in a first-round RT-PCR of the TCR CDR3. Each CDR3 protein is one row after TCRdb ran MiXCR on the multiplex PCR reads. The data hold some 800,000 distinct CDR3 sequences, with roughly 37% observed a single time. The sample taken for sequencing was blood. The receptor source for this set is a man aged 18 to 30 with Graves' hyperthyroidism.

This clonotype was counted only a few times. J is TRBJ2-7 and V is TRBV3-1; D may be TRBD1 (6 bases). Germline CDR1 LGHDT, CDR2 YNNKEL (reference sequence). Trimming removed 5 bases from V and 3 bases from J, with 11 bases in between. The CDR3 consists of 13 residues. Here the CDR3 reads CASSWAGDYEQYF. The CDR3 nucleotides read TGTGCCAGCAGCTGGGCAGGGGACTACGAGCAGTACTTC.

This clonotype was detected many times. The V and J genes are TRBV7-6 and TRBJ2-5, with TRBD1 matching 8 bases. J lost 6 bases, V lost 3 bases, and 3 bases had no gene match. The CDR3 has 13 residues. Germline assignment: CDR1 SGHVS and CDR2 FNYEAQ. The CDR3 loop is CASSFRGRKTQYF. Written as DNA, the CDR3 is TGTGCCAGCAGCTTCAGGGGGCGGAAGACCCAGTACTTC.

This chain connects TRBV9 to TRBJ2-2, with TRBD2 identical over 9 bases. Trimming removed 4 bases from V and 1 base from J; junction bases left unmatched: 5. Germline V gene sequence: CDR1 SGDLS, CDR2 YYNGEE. There are 16 residues in the CDR3. The chain's CDR3 is CASSPLTSGNTGELFF. The CDR3 DNA reads as TGTGCCAGCAGCCCCCTGACTAGCGGGAACACCGGGGAGCTGTTTTTT.

Notes on this clonotype: The junction departs from germline at one end; a sequencing error may be responsible. The J gene is TRBJ2-7, the V gene TRBV10-2; D is possibly TRBD1 (5 bases). Germline V gene lookup returns CDR1 WSHSY and CDR2 SAAADI. The CDR3 runs to 14 residues. CDR3 sequence (DNA): TGTGCCAGCAGCCAAGATCGCAGGGTCAACGAGCAGTACTTC. It translates to CASSQDRRVNEQYF.

This clonotype was seen many times. The DNA of the CDR3 is TGCAGTGCCACGTTCAGGGAGGGGGATGAAAAACTGTTTTTT. It codes for CSATFREGDEKLFF. This chain uses TRBV20-1 with TRBJ1-4; the D gene is possibly TRBD1 (6 bases). The CDR3 extends over 14 amino acids. Germline lookup yields CDR1 DFQATT and CDR2 SNEGSKA (reference sequence). Trimming shortened V by 6 bases and J by 6 bases, and 17 bases separated the two germline ends.

This chain uses TRBV19 with TRBJ2-2; D remains ambiguous. In germline, CDR1 is LNHDA, CDR2 SQIVND (reference sequence). This CDR3 is 14 amino acids long. V was pared by 0 bases and J by 5 bases, with 7 bases between. DNA for the CDR3: TGTGCCAGTAGTATAGATCTAGGTACCGGGGAGCTGTTTTTT. As protein: CASSIDLGTGELFF.

This clonotype was found a few times. The V gene is TRBV20-1, the J gene TRBJ1-1; D may be TRBD1 (6 bases). Trimming took off 3 bases at V and 4 bases at J, with 15 bases between the two ends. The CDR3 has 14 residues. Germline V lookup: CDR1 DFQATT, CDR2 SNEGSKA (reference sequence). The CDR3 region is CSASLLGQLTEAFF. CDR3 nucleotides: TGCAGTGCTAGTCTACTCGGACAGCTCACTGAAGCTTTCTTT.

This clonotype was seen repeatedly, ten times or more. This may stem from a read error, because a much larger clone lies one nucleotide away. The chain uses TRBV9 and TRBJ1-1; D is ambiguous. Looked up from germline, CDR1 is SGDLS and CDR2 is YYNGEE. V lost 0 bases and J 4 bases, leaving 7 bases between the germline ends. The CDR3 has 13 residues. CDR3 in amino acids: CASSVGQSTEAFF. The CDR3 DNA is TGTGCCAGCAGCGTAGGCCAGAGCACTGAAGCTTTCTTT.

This chain's CDR3 is CASSQDTGDNQPQHF. Written as DNA, the CDR3 is TGTGCCAGCAGCCAAGATACGGGGGACAATCAGCCCCAGCATTTT. The V gene is TRBV9, the J gene TRBJ1-5; the D gene is possibly TRBD1 (5 bases). The V gene's germline CDR1 is SGDLS and CDR2 YYNGEE. Trimming pared 4 bases from V and 3 bases from J, leaving 14 bases between. The CDR3 totals 15 residues.

This clonotype was picked up many times. V is TRBV7-2 and J is TRBJ2-7; weak D call: TRBD1 (5 bases). This CDR3 has 15 residues. The V and J ends lost 6 bases and 0 bases respectively, with 15 bases between them. Germline V lookup: CDR1 SGHTA, CDR2 FQGNSA. The CDR3 here is CASSKGVTSSYEQYF. CDR3 nucleotide sequence: TGTGCCAGCAGTAAAGGGGTTACCAGCTCCTACGAGCAGTACTTC. The whole variable domain, remainder taken from reference TRBV7-2 and TRBJ2-7, is GAGVSQSPSNKVTEKGKDVELRCDPISGHTALYWYRQSLGQGLEFLIYFQGNSAPDKSGLPSDRFSAERTGGSVSTLTIQRTQQEDSAVYLCASSKGVTSSYEQYFGPGTRLTVT.

The table lists this clonotype with many counts. The genes are TRBV20-1 and TRBJ1-6; D remains ambiguous. This CDR3 is built from 13 residues. Germline CDR1 DFQATT, CDR2 SNEGSKA (reference sequence). V lost 4 bases and J 6 bases, leaving 10 bases between the germline ends. CDR3 loop: CSAIREGNSPLHF. CDR3 bases: TGCAGTGCTATTAGGGAGGGTAATTCACCCCTCCACTTT.

The chain has TRBV15 and TRBJ1-3; D not resolved. The CDR3 has 14 residues. The germline CDR1 and CDR2 sequences are LNHNV and YYDKDF (reference sequence). V lost 5 bases and J 0 bases, leaving 8 bases between the germline ends. DNA of the CDR3: TGTGCCACCAGCGGCGGGGTCTCTGGAAACACCATATATTTT. Translated, it gives CATSGGVSGNTIYF.

The rearrangement uses TRBV7-6 and TRBJ1-1; no definite D call. Trimming shortened V by 5 bases and J by 4 bases, and 20 bases separated the two germline ends. Germline CDR1 SGHVS, CDR2 FNYEAQ. The CDR3 covers 16 residues. Here the CDR3 reads CASSEGYSGRSTEAFF. The CDR3 bases are TGTGCCAGCAGCGAAGGATATTCGGGAAGGAGCACTGAAGCTTTCTTT. Filled out from reference TRBV7-6 and TRBJ1-1, the complete variable domain reads GAGVSQSPRYKVTKRGQDVALRCDPISGHVSLYWYRQALGQGPEFLTYFNYEAQQDKSGLPNDRFSAERPEGSISTLTIQRTEQRDSAMYRCASSEGYSGRSTEAFFGQGTRLTVV.

The CDR3 loop is CASSQGAGFEEQYF. In DNA, the CDR3 is TGTGCCAGCAGCCAAGGAGCGGGGTTCGAAGAGCAGTACTTC. The V call is TRBV14, the J call TRBJ2-7, with TRBD2 matching over 7 bases. Germline V gives CDR1 SGHDN, CDR2 FVKESK. The CDR3 length is 14 residues. Unmatched junction bases numbered 7, after V lost 1 base and J lost 7 bases.